A single sample is the source of the 5 T cell receptor beta chains below, sequenced in a study of blood T cell repertoires in COVID-19. Generated by immunoSEQ multiplex PCR, the TCRdb table keeps only in-frame clones and is missing some. The sample carries some 50,000 clones, 65% to 80% recorded once. Material: peripheral blood. The origin of the receptors is a human donor with active or convalescent COVID-19. The donor label of this sample is uncertain.

This chain uses TRBV25-1 with TRBJ2-1; the match to TRBD1 covers 7 bases. Germline V lookup: CDR1 MGHDK, CDR2 SYGVNS. CDR3 length: 17 residues. V dropped 6 bases and J dropped 3; count of bases not matched to a gene: 14. The CDR3 nucleotides are TGTGCCAGCAGACACCAACAAACAGGGGTATTCTACAATGAGCAGTTCTTC. Protein product: CASRHQQTGVFYNEQFF.

This clone has just a few counts. The chain links TRBV6-5 to TRBJ2-1; the match to TRBD1 covers 9 bases. The V segment lost 0 bases and the J segment 7 bases; nucleotides outside the gene matches: 4. The CDR3 loop spans 15 amino acids. Germline values: CDR1 MNHEY, CDR2 SVGAGI. The CDR3 coding sequence is TGTGCCAGCAGTTACTCGGGGACAGGGAAAAATGAGCAGTTCTTC. Its translation is CASSYSGTGKNEQFF.

This clone was recorded once. V is TRBV19 and J is TRBJ2-7; tentative D call: TRBD2 (6 bases). The CDR3 loop spans 16 amino acids. The V gene lost 2 bases and the J gene lost 2 bases, with 16 bases spanning the gap. Germline loops: CDR1 LNHDA, CDR2 SQIVND (reference sequence). DNA of the CDR3: TGTGCCAGTAGTATAAGTTTTCTGGGAGGAGCCTACGAGCAGTACTTC. This sequence encodes CASSISFLGGAYEQYF.

The chain employs TRBV13 and TRBJ2-7, with 9 positions matching TRBD1. Germline V lookup: CDR1 PRHDT, CDR2 FYEKMQ (reference sequence). The CDR3 is 15 residues long. Trimming took 3 bases from V and 5 from J; bases not matched to a gene: 8. In DNA, the CDR3 is TGTGCCAGCAGCTTCACCGGGACAGGGCGACACGAGCAGTACTTC. It is translated as CASSFTGTGRHEQYF.

CDR3 protein: CASSTGGITDTQYF. The CDR3 DNA sequence: TGTGCCAGCAGTACCGGGGGTATCACAGATACGCAGTATTTT. V gene TRBV6-6 combines with J gene TRBJ2-3; D is perhaps TRBD2 (6 bases). The CDR3 is made up of 14 amino acids. The germline V and J ends were trimmed by 5 bases and 2 bases, with 11 bases remaining between them. Germline loops: CDR1 MNHNY, CDR2 SVGAGI (reference sequence).